This TCR beta chain derives from a study of Ad26.COV2.S vaccination and SARS-CoV-2 variants. This CDR3 region has 14 residues. Trimming removed 5 bases from V and 4 bases from J, with 15 bases in between. CDR1 and CDR2 from the germline V gene are SGDLS and YYNGEE. TCRdb's table, derived via immunoSEQ multiplex PCR, lists solely in-frame clones and lacks some. Of about 350,000 clones listed, 92% are singletons. Whole-study findings and limits: Total T cell responses may have been underestimated by the TCR breadth and depth analyses. With respect to non-spike TCR breadth, vaccine and placebo recipients were similar.

As concerns this clone: The target antigen is unknown.

The receptor comes from a human donor who had recovered from COVID-19. The sequencing used peripheral blood, collected after recovery from COVID-19. The chain uses TRBV9 and TRBJ1-2; D perhaps matches TRBD1 (6 bases). The CDR3: CASRTWGGPYGYTF. DNA of the CDR3: TGTGCCAGCAGAACCTGGGGGGGGCCCTATGGCTACACCTTC.